What follows are 9 T cell receptor beta chains derived from one specimen sequenced in a study of human T cells and chemical hapten exposure (dated by TCRdb to the early 2020s). Library generation was performed with 5' RACE. Sequenced on an Illumina MiSeq. TCRdb reanalyzed the raw reads on its own, using fastp at Q25 for trimming and MiXCR for clone calling, and kept in-frame beta chains. Each CDR3 protein gets just one entry, which takes the most common genes and DNA from the rows behind it. The sample table holds approximately 110,000 distinct CDR3 sequences, of which approximately 20% were seen once. The top ten constitute roughly 3.1% of the sample. Total RNA was extracted from unfractionated whole blood collected in Tempus Blood RNA tubes. The receptor set was obtained from a human donor in good health.

This clonotype appeared a few times. This chain joins TRBV5-4 and TRBJ2-2; a possible D gene is TRBD2 (5 bases). V was pared by 0 bases and J by 4 bases, with 13 bases between. CDR1 and CDR2 from the germline V gene are SGHNT and YYREEE (reference sequence). The CDR3 has 16 residues. CDR3 region: CASSLERLGSTGELFF. DNA for the CDR3: TGTGCCAGCAGCTTGGAACGTTTGGGGAGCACCGGGGAGCTGTTTTTT.

This clonotype was seen a handful of times. The V gene is TRBV29-1, the J gene TRBJ2-1; D unresolved. Germline lookup yields CDR1 SQVTM and CDR2 ANQGSEA. Trimming took off 5 bases at V and 5 bases at J, with 4 bases between the two ends. This CDR3 region has 10 residues. The CDR3 sequence: CSVFDNEQFF. CDR3 coding DNA: TGCAGCGTTTTTGACAATGAGCAGTTCTTC.

This clonotype was counted only a few times. The rearrangement uses TRBV21-1 and TRBJ1-2; the table gives TRBD1 as D, unverified against the DNA. TRBV21-1 is given as a pseudogene. This CDR3 region has 13 residues. The CDR3 nucleotides read TGTGCCAGCAGCAAAGAGGGGTACTATGGCTACACCTTC. As protein: CASSKEGYYGYTF.

This clonotype was detected only a few times. The gene calls are TRBV18 and TRBJ2-5, with 8 positions matching TRBD1. The germline V gene encodes CDR1 KGHSH and CDR2 LQKENI. This CDR3 has 18 amino acids. After removal of 2 bases from V and 0 bases from J, the junction contained 11 bases not matched to a gene. The chain's CDR3 is CASSPIRTGIGYQETQYF. The CDR3 DNA reads TGTGCCAGCTCACCAATAAGGACAGGGATTGGGTACCAAGAGACCCAGTACTTC.

This clonotype was observed a few times. The genes are TRBV6-6 and TRBJ1-2; a weak D match, TRBD1 (5 bases). The CDR3 totals 13 residues. Germline lookup yields CDR1 MNHNY and CDR2 SVGAGI (reference sequence). The germline V and J ends were trimmed by 8 bases and 4 bases, with 14 bases remaining between them. The CDR3 loop reads CASEEGSTYGYTF. The CDR3 DNA is TGTGCCAGCGAAGAGGGGTCTACCTATGGCTACACCTTC.

A few counts support this clonotype. The V gene is TRBV20-1, the J gene TRBJ1-1, with D perhaps matching TRBD1 (5 bases). Germline V lookup: CDR1 DFQATT, CDR2 SNEGSKA (reference sequence). The CDR3 spans 17 residues. The V and J ends lost 0 bases and 3 bases respectively, with 20 bases between them. This CDR3 is CSARDRVGGARYTEAFF. DNA of the CDR3: TGCAGTGCTAGAGATCGCGTCGGAGGGGCACGTTACACTGAAGCTTTCTTT.

J is TRBJ1-1 and V is TRBV18, with a possible D match to TRBD1 (5 bases). The CDR3 is made up of 16 amino acids. Trimming stripped 3 bases from V and 0 bases from J, with 14 bases between. Germline CDR1 KGHSH, CDR2 LQKENI. The CDR3 loop reads CASSPGLGPMNTEAFF. CDR3 sequence (DNA): TGTGCCAGCTCACCGGGACTGGGGCCGATGAACACTGAAGCTTTCTTT.

The rearrangement uses TRBV28 and TRBJ2-7; 9 positions match TRBD2. Germline CDR1 and CDR2: MDHEN and SYDVKM. Germline trimming cut 3 bases from V and 4 bases from J; bases unmatched to any gene: 7. The CDR3 sequence is 15 residues long. CDR3 in DNA: TGTGCCAGCAGTTTGGTCGGGACTAGCAGGTACGAGCAGTACTTC. The encoded protein is CASSLVGTSRYEQYF.

The chain recombines TRBV5-1 with TRBJ1-1; D might be TRBD1 (5 bases). Trimming removed 1 base from V and 0 bases from J, with 13 bases in between. CDR3 length: 16 residues. Germline CDR1 and CDR2: SGHRS and YFSETQ. CDR3 coding DNA: TGCGCCAGCAGCTTGACGTCGGGACCGATGAACACTGAAGCTTTCTTT. It translates to CASSLTSGPMNTEAFF.